One sample yielded the 11 T cell receptor beta chains listed below, sequenced in a study of CD8 T cells in ankylosing spondylitis. Overall study results and limits: For ankylosing spondylitis blood, a TCR beta motif of 7 or 8 highly homologous variants appeared characteristic.

TCRdb independently ran MiXCR on the 5' RACE reads; one entry per CDR3 protein. This repertoire shows 650,000 to 800,000 distinct CDR3 sequences, around 17% found once; its top ten account for 15% to 20%. No antigen has been assigned to these receptors. What was sequenced was blood, either unsorted or a sorted T cell fraction (not recorded which). These receptors came from a male donor with ankylosing spondylitis.

The J gene is TRBJ1-1, the V gene TRBV20-1; 8 bases align to TRBD1. The CDR3 has 15 residues. Germline trimming cut 0 bases from V and 4 bases from J; bases unmatched to any gene: 7. Germline CDR1 and CDR2: DFQATT and SNEGSKA (reference sequence). The DNA of the CDR3 is TGCAGTGCTAGAGATGGGAACAGGGGGGGCACTGAAGCTTTCTTT. Amino acid sequence: CSARDGNRGGTEAFF.

The table lists this clonotype with a few counts. The chain has TRBV7-9 and TRBJ2-5, with D maybe TRBD2 (6 bases). Between the trimmed V and J ends, which lost 4 bases and 2 bases, there was a span of 11 bases. The CDR3 is made up of 14 amino acids. Germline CDR1 SEHNR, CDR2 FQNEAQ (reference sequence). The CDR3 loop is CASSWGSGQETQYF. As DNA, the CDR3 is TGTGCCAGCAGCTGGGGCAGCGGGCAAGAGACCCAGTACTTC.

The chain employs TRBV29-1 and TRBJ1-2, with 7 bases aligning to TRBD1. Germline CDR1 is SQVTM and CDR2 is ANQGSEA. Trimming removed 6 bases from V and 4 bases from J; junction bases left unmatched: 8. This CDR3 region has 13 residues. Here the CDR3 reads CSVWETGLYGYTF. Here the CDR3 DNA reads TGCAGCGTATGGGAGACAGGGCTCTATGGCTACACCTTC.

This clonotype was counted ten times or more. V gene TRBV4-1 combines with J gene TRBJ2-7; D remains ambiguous. This CDR3 is 13 amino acids long. Germline V CDR1 and CDR2: MGHRA, YSYEKL. Trimming shortened V by 1 base and J by 2 bases, and 6 bases separated the two germline ends. The CDR3 nucleotides read TGCGCCAGCAGCCAAGGACCCACCTACGAGCAGTACTTC. Amino acids: CASSQGPTYEQYF.

This clonotype was seen ten or more times. J is TRBJ2-7 and V is TRBV12-3 or TRBV12-4; D tentatively reads TRBD1 or TRBD2 (5 bases each). The V end lost 3 bases, the J end lost 7 bases, and 10 bases lay between the germline ends. The CDR3 is 12 residues long. The CDR3 region has the DNA TGTGCCAGCAGTTTGAGGGGCAGTGAGCAGTACTTC. This codes for CASSLRGSEQYF.

This clonotype was detected a few times. The chain uses TRBV20-1 and TRBJ2-3; 8 nucleotides agree with TRBD2. This CDR3 is built from 15 residues. Germline trimming cut 5 bases from V and 3 bases from J; bases unmatched to any gene: 10. Germline V gene lookup returns CDR1 DFQATT and CDR2 SNEGSKA (reference sequence). DNA for the CDR3: TGCAGTGCTCCCATTAGCGGGAAGGGAACAGATACGCAGTATTTT. Its translation is CSAPISGKGTDTQYF.

The genes are TRBV29-1 and TRBJ1-2, with TRBD1 identical over 7 bases. Germline V lookup: CDR1 SQVTM, CDR2 ANQGSEA. V was clipped by 6 bases and J by 7 bases; unmatched bases: 5. The CDR3 consists of 11 residues. The CDR3 sequence is CSVDRDGGYTF. The CDR3 DNA sequence: TGCAGCGTCGACAGGGATGGTGGCTACACCTTC.

CDR3 sequence (DNA): TGTGCCAGCAGCCCGACGAACGGCATTCATGAGCAGTTCTTC. Its protein is CASSPTNGIHEQFF. The chain is built from TRBV7-3 and TRBJ2-1; D is ambiguous. Per the germline V gene, CDR1 is SGHTA and CDR2 is FQGTGA. Trimming shortened V by 5 bases and J by 8 bases, and 16 bases separated the two germline ends. The length of the CDR3 is 14 residues.

V is TRBV7-9 and J is TRBJ1-2; D not resolved. Germline CDR1 and CDR2: SEHNR and FQNEAQ (reference sequence). The CDR3 contains 13 residues. With 1 base removed from V and 4 bases from J, the gap between germline ends came to 7 bases. The CDR3 DNA follows: TGTGCCAGCAGCTTAGAGGCCTTCTATGGCTACACCTTC. Translating gives CASSLEAFYGYTF.

A few counts support this clonotype. The chain recombines TRBV9 with TRBJ1-2; 12 bases are shared with TRBD1. Germline lookup yields CDR1 SGDLS and CDR2 YYNGEE. The J segment lost 4 bases and the V segment lost 3 bases, leaving 7 bases of the junction unmatched. The CDR3 is made up of 16 amino acids. The CDR3 spells CASSATGTGGGYGYTF. The CDR3 bases are TGTGCCAGCAGCGCGACCGGGACAGGGGGCGGCTATGGCTACACCTTC. Drawing the rest from reference TRBV9 and TRBJ1-2, the complete variable domain is DSGVTQTPKHLITATGQRVTLRCSPRSGDLSVYWYQQSLDQGLQFLIQYYNGEERAKGNILERFSAQQFPDLHSELNLSSLELGDSALYFCASSATGTGGGYGYTFGSGTRLTVV.

The V and J genes are TRBV5-1 and TRBJ1-4, with TRBD1 as a possible D gene (5 bases). This CDR3 has 16 amino acids. Between the trimmed V and J ends, which lost 4 bases and 0 bases, there was a span of 13 bases. Germline V gene lookup returns CDR1 SGHRS and CDR2 YFSETQ. The CDR3 is CASSRGASATNEKLFF. CDR3 in DNA: TGCGCCAGCAGCCGAGGGGCCTCTGCAACTAATGAAAAACTGTTTTTT.